The following is a TCR beta chain sequence with its context. The antigen is not known. General observations from the study: Tumor memory CD4+ T cell TCR gene usage clustered with blood and lymph node memory CD4+ cells and lymph node naive CD4+ cells. Greatest tumor Treg TCR overlap was with tumor naive CD4+ cells. Whole repertoires were not studied in the larger cohort, only one V-J beta rearrangement.

After constant-region reverse-primer amplification, full-length variable regions underwent semi-nested PCR with Nested Universal Primer A. TCRdb re-derived calls from the 5' RACE reads in MiXCR, one entry per CDR3 protein. The sample holds nearly 55,000 distinct CDR3 sequences, about 24% seen once. Trimming pared 8 bases from V and 13 bases from J, leaving 21 bases between. CDR3 length: 12 amino acids. The germline V gene encodes CDR1 SGHKS and CDR2 YYEKEE (reference sequence). This TCR derives from a female donor with breast cancer. V gene TRBV5-5 combines with J gene TRBJ1-1; the D gene is possibly TRBD1 (5 bases). Sequenced input: tumor-infiltrating naive CD4+ T cells sorted from the breast tumor. The subset here: naive CD4+ T cells, CD4+CD45RA+CD25-. The CDR3 sequence is CASTSNGGDVFF. CDR3 in DNA: TGTGCCAGTACTTCGAATGGAGGGGACGTTTTCTTT. Supplemented by reference TRBV5-5 and TRBJ1-1, the full variable domain reads DAGVTQSPTHLIKTRGQQVTLRCSPISGHKSVSWYQQVLGQGPQFIFQYYEKEERGRGNFPDRFSARQFPNYSSELNVNALLLGDSALYLCASTSNGGDVFFGQGTRLTVV.